This T cell receptor (beta chain) was recorded in a study of cytomegalovirus exposure and HLA in healthy donors. Study-wide points: In presence/absence analyses, roughly uniform sequencing depth across donors was assumed.

Looked up from germline, CDR1 is MGHRA and CDR2 is YSYEKL. Trimming shortened V by 1 base and J by 4 bases, and 14 bases separated the two germline ends. The CDR3 is made up of 15 amino acids. Comments on this clone: Antigen unknown.

Primers: 60 Vbeta forward and 13 Jbeta reverse. Clones were sequenced by immunoSEQ multiplex PCR, and TCRdb holds only the in-frame ones, with some missing. There are about 230,000 clones in the sample; more than 75% occur only once, and 1.3% lies in the top ten. The TCR originated in a human donor in good health. The chain carries TRBV4-1 and TRBJ2-7; tentative D call: TRBD2 (6 bases). Sequencing input: PBMCs. CDR3 DNA: TGCGCCAGCAGCCAAGCATTTTCCGGGGGATACGAGCAGTACTTC. Translating gives CASSQAFSGGYEQYF.